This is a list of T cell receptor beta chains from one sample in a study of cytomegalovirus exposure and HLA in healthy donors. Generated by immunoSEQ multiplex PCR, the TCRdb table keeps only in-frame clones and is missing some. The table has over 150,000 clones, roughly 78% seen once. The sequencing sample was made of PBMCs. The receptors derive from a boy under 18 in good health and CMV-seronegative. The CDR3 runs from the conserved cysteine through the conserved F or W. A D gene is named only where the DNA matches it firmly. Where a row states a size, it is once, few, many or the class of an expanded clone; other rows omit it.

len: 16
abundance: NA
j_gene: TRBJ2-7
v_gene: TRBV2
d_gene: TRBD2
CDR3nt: TGTGCCAGCAGCCCCGTCTGGTCTAGCGGGAGCTACGAGCAGTACTTC
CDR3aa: CASSPVWSSGSYEQYF

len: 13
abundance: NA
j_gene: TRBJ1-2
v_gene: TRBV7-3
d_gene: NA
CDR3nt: TGTGCCAGCAGCTTCGACGGGAACTATGGCTACACCTTC
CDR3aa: CASSFDGNYGYTF

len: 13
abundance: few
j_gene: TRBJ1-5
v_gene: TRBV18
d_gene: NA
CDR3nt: TGTGCCAGCTCACCTCAGGCGAATCAGCCCCAGCATTTT
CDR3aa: CASSPQANQPQHF

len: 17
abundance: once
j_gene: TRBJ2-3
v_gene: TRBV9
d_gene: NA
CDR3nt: TGTGCCAGCAGCGTAGAGGAGGGAAGAGGTGGCACAGATACGCAGTATTTT
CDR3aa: CASSVEEGRGGTDTQYF

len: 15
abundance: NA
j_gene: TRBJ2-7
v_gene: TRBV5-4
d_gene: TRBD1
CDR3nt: TGTGCCAGCAGCTTGGCTGGACAGGGTTCCCACGAGCAGTACTTC
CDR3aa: CASSLAGQGSHEQYF

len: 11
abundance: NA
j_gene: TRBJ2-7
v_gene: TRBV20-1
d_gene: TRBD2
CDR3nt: TGCAGCCCTAGCGGCTCCTACGAGCAGTACTTC
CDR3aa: CSPSGSYEQYF

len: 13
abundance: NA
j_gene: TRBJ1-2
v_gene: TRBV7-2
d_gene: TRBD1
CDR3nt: TGTGCCAGCAGCTTAGAAAGGGGGCGAGGCTACACCTTC
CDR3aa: CASSLERGRGYTF

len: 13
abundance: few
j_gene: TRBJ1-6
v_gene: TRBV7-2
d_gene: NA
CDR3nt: TGTGCCAGCAGCTTAGGCCGGGATTCACCCCTCCACTTT
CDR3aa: CASSLGRDSPLHF

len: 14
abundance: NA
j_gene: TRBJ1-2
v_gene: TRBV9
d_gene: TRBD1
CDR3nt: TGTGCCAGCAGCGTAGACGGCAGGGGGCCTGGCTACACCTTC
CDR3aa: CASSVDGRGPGYTF

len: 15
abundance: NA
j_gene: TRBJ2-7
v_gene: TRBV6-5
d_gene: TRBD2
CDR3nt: TGTGCCAGCAGTTTCGGGACTAGCGGCCTCTACGAGCAGTACTTC
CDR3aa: CASSFGTSGLYEQYF

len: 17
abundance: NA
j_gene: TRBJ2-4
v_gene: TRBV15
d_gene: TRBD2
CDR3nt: TGTGCCACCAGCAGAGGACTAGCGGGAGAGTCCAAAAACATTCAGTACTTC
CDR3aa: CATSRGLAGESKNIQYF

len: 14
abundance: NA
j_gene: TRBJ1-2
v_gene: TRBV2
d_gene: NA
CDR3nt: TGTGCCAGCAGTGACTCTGTTTTACTCTATGGCTACACCTTC
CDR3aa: CASSDSVLLYGYTF

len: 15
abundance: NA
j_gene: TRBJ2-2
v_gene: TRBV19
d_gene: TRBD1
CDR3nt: TGTGCCAGTACCCTACAGGGGGCCGACACCGGGGAGCTGTTTTTT
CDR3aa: CASTLQGADTGELFF

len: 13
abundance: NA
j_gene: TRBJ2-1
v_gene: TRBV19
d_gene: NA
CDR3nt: TGTGCCGCCGGGACAACGTTGTACAATGAGCAGTTCTTC
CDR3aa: CAAGTTLYNEQFF

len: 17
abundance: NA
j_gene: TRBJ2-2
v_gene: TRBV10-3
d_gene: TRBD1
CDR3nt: TGTGCCATCAGTGAGCGACGTGGCAGGGGGCTTGTCGGGGAGCTGTTTTTT
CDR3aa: CAISERRGRGLVGELFF

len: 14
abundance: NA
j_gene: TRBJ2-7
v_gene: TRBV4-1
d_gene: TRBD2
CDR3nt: TGCGCCAGCAGCCAAGGGGGACTACCCTACGAGCAGTACTTC
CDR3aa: CASSQGGLPYEQYF

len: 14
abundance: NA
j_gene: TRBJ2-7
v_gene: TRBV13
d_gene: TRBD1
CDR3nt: TGTGCCAGCAGAAGAACAGGGGCCTCCTACGAGCAGTACTTC
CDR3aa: CASRRTGASYEQYF

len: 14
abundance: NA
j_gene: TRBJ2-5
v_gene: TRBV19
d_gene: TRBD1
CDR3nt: TGTGCCAGTACCCCAGGCAGGGGGCGAGAGACCCAGTACTTC
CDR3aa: CASTPGRGRETQYF

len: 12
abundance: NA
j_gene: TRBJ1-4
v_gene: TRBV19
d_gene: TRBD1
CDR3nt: TGTGCCAGTAACACAGGGGTCGGAGAACTGTTTTTT
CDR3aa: CASNTGVGELFF

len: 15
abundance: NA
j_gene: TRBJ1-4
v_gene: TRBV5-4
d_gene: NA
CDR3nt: TGTGCCAGCAGCCGAGGAGTGAAGGCGGAAGAAAAACTGTTTTTT
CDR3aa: CASSRGVKAEEKLFF

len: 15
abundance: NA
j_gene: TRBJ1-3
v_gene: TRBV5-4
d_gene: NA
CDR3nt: TGTGCCAGCAGCCGGGACATTGGAACTGGAAACACCATATATTTT
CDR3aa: CASSRDIGTGNTIYF

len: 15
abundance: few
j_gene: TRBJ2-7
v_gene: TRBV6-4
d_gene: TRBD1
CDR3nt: TGTGCCAGCAGTGCAAGTGATGGACAGGGGGCCTCTGGGTACTTC
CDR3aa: CASSASDGQGASGYF

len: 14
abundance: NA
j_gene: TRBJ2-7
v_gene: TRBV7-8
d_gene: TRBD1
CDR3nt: TGTGCCAGCGGAGGGCAGGGGGCTTTTGGCGAGCAGTACTTC
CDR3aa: CASGGQGAFGEQYF

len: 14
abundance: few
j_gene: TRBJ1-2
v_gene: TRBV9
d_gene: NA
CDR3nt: TGTGCCAGCACCCCGTCCGGGTCCAGCTATGGCTACACCTTC
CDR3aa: CASTPSGSSYGYTF

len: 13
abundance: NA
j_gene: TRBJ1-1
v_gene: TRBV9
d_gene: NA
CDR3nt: TGTGCCAGCAGCGTAGCTCCAGGTGATGAAGCTTTCTTT
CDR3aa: CASSVAPGDEAFF

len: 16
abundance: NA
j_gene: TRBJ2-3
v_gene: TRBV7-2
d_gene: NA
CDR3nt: TGTGCCAGCAGCTTACGCCCAATAACTAGCACAGATACGCAGTATTTT
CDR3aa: CASSLRPITSTDTQYF

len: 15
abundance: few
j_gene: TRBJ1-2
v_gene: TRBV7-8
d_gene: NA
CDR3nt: TGTGCCAGCAGCTTTGGGGGGGAGTACGCCTATGGCTACACCTTC
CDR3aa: CASSFGGEYAYGYTF

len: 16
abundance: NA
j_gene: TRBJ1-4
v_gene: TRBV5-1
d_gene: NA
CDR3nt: TGCGCCAGCAGCTTAAGTCCCGGACACCCTAATGAAAAACTGTTTTTT
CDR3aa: CASSLSPGHPNEKLFF

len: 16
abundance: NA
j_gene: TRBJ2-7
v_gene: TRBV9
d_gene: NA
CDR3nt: TGTGCCAGCAGCTCAAGAGTGGGGCAGGGTATCTACGAGCAGTACTTC
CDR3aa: CASSSRVGQGIYEQYF

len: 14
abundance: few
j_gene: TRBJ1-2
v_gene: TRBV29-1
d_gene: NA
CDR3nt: TGCAGCGTTGTGGGCCTGGGGGGGAATAATGGCTACACCTTC
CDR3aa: CSVVGLGGNNGYTF

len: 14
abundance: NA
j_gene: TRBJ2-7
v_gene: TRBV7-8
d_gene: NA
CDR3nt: TGTGCCAGCAGCGTGGGGGGACAGAGCTACGAGCAGTACTTC
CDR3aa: CASSVGGQSYEQYF

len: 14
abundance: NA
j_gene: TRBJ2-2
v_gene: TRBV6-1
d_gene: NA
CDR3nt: TGTGCCAGCAGTACCGCCGAGGGAGCCGGGGAGCTGTTTTTT
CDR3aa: CASSTAEGAGELFF

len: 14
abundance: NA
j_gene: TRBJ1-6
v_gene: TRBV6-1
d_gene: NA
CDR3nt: TGTGCCACCGCGACAGGAAGGTATGGTTCACCCCTCCACTTT
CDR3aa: CATATGRYGSPLHF

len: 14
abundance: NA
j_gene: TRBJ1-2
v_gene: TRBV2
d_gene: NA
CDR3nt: TGTGCCAGCAGTGAGAGAGGGCAGATCTATGGCTACACCTTC
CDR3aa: CASSERGQIYGYTF

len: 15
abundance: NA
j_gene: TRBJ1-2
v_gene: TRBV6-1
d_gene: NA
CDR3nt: TGTGCCAGCGAACGGTGGCCCGGGTCTTGGGATGGCTACACCTTC
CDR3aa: CASERWPGSWDGYTF

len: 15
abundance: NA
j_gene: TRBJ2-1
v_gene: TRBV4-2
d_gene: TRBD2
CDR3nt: TGTGCCAGCAGCCAGACTAGCGGGTTCTACAATGAGCAGTTCTTC
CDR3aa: CASSQTSGFYNEQFF

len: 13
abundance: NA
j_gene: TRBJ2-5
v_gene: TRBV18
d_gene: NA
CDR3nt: TGTGCCAGCTCACCGGACAGCCAAGAGACCCAGTACTTC
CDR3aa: CASSPDSQETQYF

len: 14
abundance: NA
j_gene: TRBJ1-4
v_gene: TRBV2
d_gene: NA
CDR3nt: TGTGCCAGCAGGGAGAGATCAACTAATGAAAAACTGTTTTTT
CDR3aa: CASRERSTNEKLFF

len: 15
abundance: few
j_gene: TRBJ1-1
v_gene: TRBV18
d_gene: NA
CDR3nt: TGTGCCAGCTCACCATCTGGACAGATGAACACTGAAGCTTTCTTT
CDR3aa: CASSPSGQMNTEAFF

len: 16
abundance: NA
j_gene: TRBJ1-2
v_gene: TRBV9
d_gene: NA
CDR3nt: TGTGCCAGCAGCTTTGCCCAGGGTCGGAAAAACTATGGCTACACCTTC
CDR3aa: CASSFAQGRKNYGYTF

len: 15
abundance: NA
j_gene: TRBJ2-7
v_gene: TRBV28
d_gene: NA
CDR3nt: TGTGCCAGCAGTTCCCAGGTGCATAGCTCCTACGAGCAGTACTTC
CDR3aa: CASSSQVHSSYEQYF

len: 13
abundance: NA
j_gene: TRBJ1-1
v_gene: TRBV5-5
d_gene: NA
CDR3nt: TGTGCCAGCAGCCCCACATGGTCCACTGAAGCTTTCTTT
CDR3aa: CASSPTWSTEAFF

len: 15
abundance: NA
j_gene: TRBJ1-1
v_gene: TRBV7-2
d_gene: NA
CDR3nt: TGTGCCAGCAGCTTAAACGCGGGTATGAACACTGAAGCTTTCTTT
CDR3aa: CASSLNAGMNTEAFF

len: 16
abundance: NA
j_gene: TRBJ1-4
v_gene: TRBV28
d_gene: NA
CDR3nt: TGTGCCAGCAGTTTATGGGGGGCGGGTACTAATGAAAAACTGTTTTTT
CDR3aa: CASSLWGAGTNEKLFF

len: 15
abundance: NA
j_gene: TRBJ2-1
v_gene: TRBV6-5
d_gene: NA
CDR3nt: TGTGCCAGCAGTTACTCGGCAGGGGATGACAATGAGCAGTTCTTC
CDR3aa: CASSYSAGDDNEQFF

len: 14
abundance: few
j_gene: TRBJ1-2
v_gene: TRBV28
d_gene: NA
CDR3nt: TGTGCCAGCAGCCTGGGGGGTGAGAACTATGGCTACACCTTC
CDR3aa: CASSLGGENYGYTF

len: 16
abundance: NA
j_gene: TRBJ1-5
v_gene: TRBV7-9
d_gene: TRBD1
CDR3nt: TGTGCCAGCAGCCAACAGGGGGCTCGTGGCAATCAGCCCCAGCATTTT
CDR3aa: CASSQQGARGNQPQHF

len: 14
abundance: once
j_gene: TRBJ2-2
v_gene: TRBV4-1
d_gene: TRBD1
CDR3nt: TGCGCCAGCAGCCAAAACAGGGGTACCGGGGAGCTGTTTTTT
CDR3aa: CASSQNRGTGELFF

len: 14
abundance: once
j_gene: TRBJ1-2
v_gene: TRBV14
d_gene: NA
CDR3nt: TGTGCCAGCAGCTACCAGGGATACTCAGGCGGCTACACCTTC
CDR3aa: CASSYQGYSGGYTF

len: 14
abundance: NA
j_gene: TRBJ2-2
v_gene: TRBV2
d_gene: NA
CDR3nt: TGTGCCAGCTGGGGGCAGGCGTCCACCGGGGAGCTGTTTTTT
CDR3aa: CASWGQASTGELFF